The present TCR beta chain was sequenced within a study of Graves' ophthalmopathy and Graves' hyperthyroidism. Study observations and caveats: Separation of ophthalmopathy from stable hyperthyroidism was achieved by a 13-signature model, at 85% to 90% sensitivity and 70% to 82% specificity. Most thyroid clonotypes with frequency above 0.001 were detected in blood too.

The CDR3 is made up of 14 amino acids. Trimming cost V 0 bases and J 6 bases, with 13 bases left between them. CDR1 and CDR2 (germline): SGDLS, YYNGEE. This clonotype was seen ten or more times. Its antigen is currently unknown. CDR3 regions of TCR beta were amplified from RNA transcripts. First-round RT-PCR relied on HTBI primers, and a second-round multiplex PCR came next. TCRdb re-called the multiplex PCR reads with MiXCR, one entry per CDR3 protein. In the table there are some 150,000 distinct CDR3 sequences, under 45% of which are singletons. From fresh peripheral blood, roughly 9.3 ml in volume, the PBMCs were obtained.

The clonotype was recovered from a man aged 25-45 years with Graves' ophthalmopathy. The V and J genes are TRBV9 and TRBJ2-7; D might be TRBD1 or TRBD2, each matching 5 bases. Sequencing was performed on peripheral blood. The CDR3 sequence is CASSVDGAPGEQYF. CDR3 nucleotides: TGTGCCAGCAGCGTAGACGGGGCTCCGGGCGAGCAGTACTTC.